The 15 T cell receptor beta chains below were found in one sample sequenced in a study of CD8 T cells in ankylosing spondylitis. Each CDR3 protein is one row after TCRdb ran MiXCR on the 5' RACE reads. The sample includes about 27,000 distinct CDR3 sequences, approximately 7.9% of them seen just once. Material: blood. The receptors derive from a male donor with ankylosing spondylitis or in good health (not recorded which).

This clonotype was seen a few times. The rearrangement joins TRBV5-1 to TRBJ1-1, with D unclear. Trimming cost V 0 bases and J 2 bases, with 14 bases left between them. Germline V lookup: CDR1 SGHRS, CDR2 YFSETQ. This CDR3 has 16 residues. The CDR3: CASSLAKAVGNTEAFF. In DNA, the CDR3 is TGCGCCAGCAGCTTGGCCAAGGCGGTGGGTAACACTGAAGCTTTCTTT.

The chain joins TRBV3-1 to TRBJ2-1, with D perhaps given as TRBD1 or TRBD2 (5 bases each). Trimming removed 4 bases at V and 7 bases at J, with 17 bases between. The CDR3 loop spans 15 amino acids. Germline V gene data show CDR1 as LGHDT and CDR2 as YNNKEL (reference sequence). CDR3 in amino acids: CASSLRGGGGNEQFF. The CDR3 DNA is TGTGCCAGCAGCCTCCGTGGGGGTGGCGGGAATGAGCAGTTCTTC.

The CDR3 is CASRSTGRDTGELFF. The CDR3 DNA is TGTGCCAGCAGATCCACCGGGAGGGACACCGGGGAGCTGTTTTTT. The chain links TRBV7-3 to TRBJ2-2, with 8 bases lining up with TRBD2. Germline CDR1 SGHTA, CDR2 FQGTGA. V shed 6 bases, J shed 3 bases, and the junction held 6 bases outside the gene matches. The CDR3 is 15 residues long.

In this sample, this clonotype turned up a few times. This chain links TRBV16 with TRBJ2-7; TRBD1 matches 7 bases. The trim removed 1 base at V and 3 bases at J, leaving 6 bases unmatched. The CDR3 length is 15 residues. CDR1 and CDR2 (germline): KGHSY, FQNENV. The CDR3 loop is CASSQWAAGGYEQYF. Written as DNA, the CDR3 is TGTGCCAGCAGCCAATGGGCGGCAGGGGGCTACGAGCAGTACTTC.

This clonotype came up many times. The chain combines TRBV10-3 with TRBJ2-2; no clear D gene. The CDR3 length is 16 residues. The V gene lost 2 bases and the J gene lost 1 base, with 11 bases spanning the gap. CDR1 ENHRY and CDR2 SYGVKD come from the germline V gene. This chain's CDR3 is CAISEQGPLNTGELFF. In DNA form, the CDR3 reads TGTGCCATCAGTGAGCAAGGGCCCCTGAACACCGGGGAGCTGTTTTTT.

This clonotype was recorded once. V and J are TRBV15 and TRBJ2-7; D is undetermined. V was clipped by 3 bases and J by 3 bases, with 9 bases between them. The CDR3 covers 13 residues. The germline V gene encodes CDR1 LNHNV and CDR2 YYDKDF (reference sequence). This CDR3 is CATSSSHDYEQYV. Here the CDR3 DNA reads TGTGCCACCAGCAGCTCGCACGACTACGAGCAGTACGTC.

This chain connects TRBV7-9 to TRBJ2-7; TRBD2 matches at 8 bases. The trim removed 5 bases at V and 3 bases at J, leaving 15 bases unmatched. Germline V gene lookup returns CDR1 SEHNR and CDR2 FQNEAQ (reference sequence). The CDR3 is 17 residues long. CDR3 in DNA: TGTGCCAGCAGCCCAAAAGGACTTAGCGGGGCGAACTACGAGCAGTACTTC. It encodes CASSPKGLSGANYEQYF. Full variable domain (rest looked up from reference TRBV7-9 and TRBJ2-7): DTGVSQNPRHKITKRGQNVTFRCDPISEHNRLYWYRQTLGQGPEFLTYFQNEAQLEKSRLLSDRFSAERPKGSFSTLEIQRTEQGDSAMYLCASSPKGLSGANYEQYFGPGTRLTVT.

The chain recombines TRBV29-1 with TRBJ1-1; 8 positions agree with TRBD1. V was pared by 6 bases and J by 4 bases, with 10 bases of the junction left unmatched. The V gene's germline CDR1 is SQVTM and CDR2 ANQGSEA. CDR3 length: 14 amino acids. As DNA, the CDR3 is TGCAGCGTCCGTACAGGGGGAGATAGCACTGAAGCTTTCTTT. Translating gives CSVRTGGDSTEAFF. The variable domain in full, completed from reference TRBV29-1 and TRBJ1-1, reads SAVISQKPSRDICQRGTSLTIQCQVDSQVTMMFWYRQQPGQSLTLIATANQGSEATYESGFVIDKFPISRPNLTFSTLTVSNMSPEDSSIYLCSVRTGGDSTEAFFGQGTRLTVV.

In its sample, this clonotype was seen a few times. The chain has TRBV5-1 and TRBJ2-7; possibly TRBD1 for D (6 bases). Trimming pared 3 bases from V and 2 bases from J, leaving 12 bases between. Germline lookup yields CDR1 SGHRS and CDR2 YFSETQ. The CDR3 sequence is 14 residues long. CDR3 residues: CASSSRDKTYEQYF. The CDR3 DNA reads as TGCGCCAGCAGCTCTAGGGACAAAACCTACGAGCAGTACTTC.

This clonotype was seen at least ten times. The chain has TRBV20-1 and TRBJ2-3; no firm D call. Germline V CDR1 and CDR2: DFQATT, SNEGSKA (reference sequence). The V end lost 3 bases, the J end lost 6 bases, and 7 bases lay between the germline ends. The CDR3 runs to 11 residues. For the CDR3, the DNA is TGCAGTGCTAGTTCGCCCGATACGCAGTATTTT. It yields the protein CSASSPDTQYF.

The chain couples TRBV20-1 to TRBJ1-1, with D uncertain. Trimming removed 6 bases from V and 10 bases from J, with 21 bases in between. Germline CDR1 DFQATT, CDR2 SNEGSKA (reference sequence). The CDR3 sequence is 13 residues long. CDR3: CSAQRPAAGGAFF. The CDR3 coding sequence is TGCAGTGCCCAGAGGCCAGCCGCTGGTGGAGCTTTCTTT.

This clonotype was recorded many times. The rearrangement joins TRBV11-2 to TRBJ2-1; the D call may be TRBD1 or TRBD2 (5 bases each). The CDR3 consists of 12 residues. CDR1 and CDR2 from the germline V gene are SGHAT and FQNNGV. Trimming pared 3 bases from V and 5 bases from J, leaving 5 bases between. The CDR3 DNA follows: TGTGCCAGCAGCTTGGGGGACAATGAGCAGTTCTTC. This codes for CASSLGDNEQFF.

DNA for the CDR3: TGTGCCAGCAGTGACGAAGGTAGCTACACCTTC. Amino acids: CASSDEGSYTF. The chain carries TRBV6-4 and TRBJ1-2; D is unresolved. V lost 2 bases to trimming and J lost 9 bases, with 7 bases between them. The CDR3 loop spans 11 amino acids. The V gene's germline CDR1 is MRHNA and CDR2 SNTAGT.

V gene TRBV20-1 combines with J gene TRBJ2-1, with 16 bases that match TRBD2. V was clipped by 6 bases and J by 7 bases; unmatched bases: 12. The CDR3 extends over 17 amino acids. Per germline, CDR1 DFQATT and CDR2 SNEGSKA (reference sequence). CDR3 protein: CSAPSGTSGRAVNEQFF. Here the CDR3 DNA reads TGCAGTGCCCCCTCCGGGACTAGCGGGAGGGCCGTAAATGAGCAGTTCTTC.

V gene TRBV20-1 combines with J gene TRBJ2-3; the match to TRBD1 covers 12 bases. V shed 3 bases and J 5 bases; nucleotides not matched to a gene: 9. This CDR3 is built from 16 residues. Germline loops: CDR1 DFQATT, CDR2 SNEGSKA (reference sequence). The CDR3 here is CSASRIGTGGRDTQYF. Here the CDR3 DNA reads TGCAGTGCTAGTAGGATCGGGACAGGGGGCAGAGATACGCAGTATTTT.